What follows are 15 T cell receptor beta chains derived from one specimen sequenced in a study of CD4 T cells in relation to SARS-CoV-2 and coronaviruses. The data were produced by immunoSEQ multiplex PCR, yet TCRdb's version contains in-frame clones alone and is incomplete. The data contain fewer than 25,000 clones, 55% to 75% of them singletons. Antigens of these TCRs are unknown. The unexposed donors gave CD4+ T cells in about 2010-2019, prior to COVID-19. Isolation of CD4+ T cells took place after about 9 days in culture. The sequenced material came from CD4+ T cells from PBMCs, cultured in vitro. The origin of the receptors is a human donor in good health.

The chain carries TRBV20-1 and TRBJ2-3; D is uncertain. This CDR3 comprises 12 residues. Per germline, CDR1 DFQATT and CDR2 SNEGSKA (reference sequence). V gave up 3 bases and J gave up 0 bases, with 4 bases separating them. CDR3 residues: CSASLSTDTQYF. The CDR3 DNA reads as TGCAGTGCTAGTTTGAGCACAGATACGCAGTATTTT.

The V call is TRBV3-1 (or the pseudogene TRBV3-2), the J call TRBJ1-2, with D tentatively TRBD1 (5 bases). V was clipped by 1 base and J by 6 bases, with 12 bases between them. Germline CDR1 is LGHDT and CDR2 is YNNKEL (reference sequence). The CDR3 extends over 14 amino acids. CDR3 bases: TGTGCCAGCAGCCAAGGTCTCGAGGGGCATGGCTACACCTTC. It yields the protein CASSQGLEGHGYTF.

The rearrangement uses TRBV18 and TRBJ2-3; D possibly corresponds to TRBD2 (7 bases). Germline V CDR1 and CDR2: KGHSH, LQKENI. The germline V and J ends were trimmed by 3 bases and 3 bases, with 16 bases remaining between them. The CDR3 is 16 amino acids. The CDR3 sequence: CASSPGGALNTDTQYF. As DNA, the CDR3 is TGTGCCAGCTCACCGGGGGGGGCCTTGAATACAGATACGCAGTATTTT.

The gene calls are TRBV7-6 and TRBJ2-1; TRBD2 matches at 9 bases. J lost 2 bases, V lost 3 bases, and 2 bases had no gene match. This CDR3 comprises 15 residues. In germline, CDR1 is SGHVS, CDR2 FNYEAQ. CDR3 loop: CASSFSGGPYNEQFF. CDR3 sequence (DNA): TGTGCCAGCAGCTTTAGCGGGGGCCCCTACAATGAGCAGTTCTTC. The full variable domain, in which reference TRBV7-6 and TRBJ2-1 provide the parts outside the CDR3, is GAGVSQSPRYKVTKRGQDVALRCDPISGHVSLYWYRQALGQGPEFLTYFNYEAQQDKSGLPNDRFSAERPEGSISTLTIQRTEQRDSAMYRCASSFSGGPYNEQFFGPGTRLTVL.

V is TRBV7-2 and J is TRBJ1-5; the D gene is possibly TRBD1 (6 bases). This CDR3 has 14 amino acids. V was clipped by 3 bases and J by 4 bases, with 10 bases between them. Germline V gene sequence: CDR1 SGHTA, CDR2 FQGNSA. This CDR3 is CASSFRGANQPQHF. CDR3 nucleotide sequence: TGTGCCAGCAGCTTTAGGGGGGCGAATCAGCCCCAGCATTTT.

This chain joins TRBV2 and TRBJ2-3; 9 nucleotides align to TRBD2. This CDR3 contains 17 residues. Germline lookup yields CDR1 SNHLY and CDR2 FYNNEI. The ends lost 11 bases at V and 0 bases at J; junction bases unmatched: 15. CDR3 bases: TGTGCCTTCGGGATAGCGGGGGACCACCGTAGCACAGATACGCAGTATTTT. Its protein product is CAFGIAGDHRSTDTQYF.

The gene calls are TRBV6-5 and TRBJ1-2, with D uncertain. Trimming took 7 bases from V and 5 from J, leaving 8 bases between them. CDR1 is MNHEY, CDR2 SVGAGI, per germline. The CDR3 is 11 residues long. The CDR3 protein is CASTRGYGYTF. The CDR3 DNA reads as TGTGCCAGCACTAGAGGGTATGGCTACACCTTC.

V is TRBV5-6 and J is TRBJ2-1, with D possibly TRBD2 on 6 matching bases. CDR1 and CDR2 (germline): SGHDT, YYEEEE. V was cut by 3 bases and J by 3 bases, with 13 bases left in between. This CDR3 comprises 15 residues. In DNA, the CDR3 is TGTGCCAGCAGCTCGGGACTGAGGGGCTACAATGAGCAGTTCTTC. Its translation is CASSSGLRGYNEQFF. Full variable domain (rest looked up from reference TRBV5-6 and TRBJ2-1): DAGVTQSPTHLIKTRGQQVTLRCSPKSGHDTVSWYQQALGQGPQFIFQYYEEEERQRGNFPDRFSGHQFPNYSSELNVNALLLGDSALYLCASSSGLRGYNEQFFGPGTRLTVL.

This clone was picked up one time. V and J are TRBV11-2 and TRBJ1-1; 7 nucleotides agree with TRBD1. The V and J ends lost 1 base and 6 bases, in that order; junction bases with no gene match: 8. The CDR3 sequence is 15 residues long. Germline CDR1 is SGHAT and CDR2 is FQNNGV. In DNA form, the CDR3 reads TGTGCCAGCAGCTTAGTCGGAGGGGGCGCCGCTGAAGCTTTCTTT. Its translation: CASSLVGGGAAEAFF.

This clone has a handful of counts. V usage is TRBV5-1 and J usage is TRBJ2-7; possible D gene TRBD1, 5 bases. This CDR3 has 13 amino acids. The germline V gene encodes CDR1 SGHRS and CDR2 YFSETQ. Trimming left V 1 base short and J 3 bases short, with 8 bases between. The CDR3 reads CASSLSQGYEQYF. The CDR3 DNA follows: TGCGCCAGCAGCTTGTCCCAGGGCTACGAGCAGTACTTC.

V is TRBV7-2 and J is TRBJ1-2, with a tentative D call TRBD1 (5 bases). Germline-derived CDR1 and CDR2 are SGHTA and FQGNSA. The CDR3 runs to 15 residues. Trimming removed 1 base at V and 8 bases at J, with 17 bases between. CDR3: CASSLGDGTPKGYTF. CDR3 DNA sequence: TGTGCCAGCAGCTTAGGGGACGGGACCCCAAAGGGCTACACCTTC.

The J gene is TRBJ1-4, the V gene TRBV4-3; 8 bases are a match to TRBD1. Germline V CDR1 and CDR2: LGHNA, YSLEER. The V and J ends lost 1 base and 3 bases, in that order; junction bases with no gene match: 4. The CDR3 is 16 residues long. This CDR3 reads CASSQGDRLPNEKLFF. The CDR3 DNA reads TGCGCCAGCAGCCAAGGGGACAGGTTACCTAATGAAAAACTGTTTTTT.

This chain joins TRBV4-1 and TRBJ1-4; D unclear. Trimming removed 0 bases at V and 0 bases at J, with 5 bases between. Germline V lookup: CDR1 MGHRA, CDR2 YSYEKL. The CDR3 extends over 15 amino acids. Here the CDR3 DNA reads TGCGCCAGCAGCCAAGATGACGCAACTAATGAAAAACTGTTTTTT. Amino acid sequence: CASSQDDATNEKLFF.

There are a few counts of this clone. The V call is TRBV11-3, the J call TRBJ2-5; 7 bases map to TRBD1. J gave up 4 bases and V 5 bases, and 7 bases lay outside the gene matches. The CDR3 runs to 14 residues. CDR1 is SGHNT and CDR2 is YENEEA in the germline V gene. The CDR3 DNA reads TGTGCCAGCAGCCGTGGCAGGGGGTCAGAGACCCAGTACTTC. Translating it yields CASSRGRGSETQYF.

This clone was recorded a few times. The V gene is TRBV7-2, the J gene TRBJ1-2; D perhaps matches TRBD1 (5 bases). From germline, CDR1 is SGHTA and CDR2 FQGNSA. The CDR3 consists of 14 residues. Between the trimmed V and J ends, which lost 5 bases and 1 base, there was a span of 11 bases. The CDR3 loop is CASSRVGGNYGYTF. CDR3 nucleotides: TGTGCCAGCAGCAGAGTTGGGGGTAACTATGGCTACACCTTC.